The clone carrying this TCR beta chain was detected a few times. What it recognizes is unknown. After 5'RACE with constant-segment primers, TCR alpha and TCR beta cDNA libraries carrying sample barcodes and UMIs were obtained. Each CDR3 protein gets one entry after TCRdb re-called the 5' RACE reads with MiXCR. The data hold around 90,000 distinct CDR3 sequences, with over 12% observed a single time. This entry belongs to a study of T-cell memory formation after mild COVID-19. Across the whole study: The TCR clusters were mostly specific to one donor.

Germline CDR1 is SQVTM and CDR2 is ANQGSEA. CDR3 length: 13 residues. V was cut by 6 bases and J by 0 bases, with 9 bases left in between. Study-level results: Prior to infection, memory already included some responding clones, suggesting cross-reactive memory joined. Clones contracting over day 15 to 85 were CD4/CD8 balanced, with later expanders leaning CD4+.

The clonotype comes from a man between 18 and 29 years old who had mild COVID-19 (a few samples of this study predate the infection). Cell type and time point are not known. Sequencing was carried out using PBMCs or a T cell subset sorted from them (not recorded which). The chain recombines TRBV29-1 with TRBJ1-3, with TRBD1 as a possible D gene (5 bases). The CDR3 coding sequence is TGCAGCGTGGAGACAGTCTCTGGAAACACCATATATTTT. Its translation is CSVETVSGNTIYF.